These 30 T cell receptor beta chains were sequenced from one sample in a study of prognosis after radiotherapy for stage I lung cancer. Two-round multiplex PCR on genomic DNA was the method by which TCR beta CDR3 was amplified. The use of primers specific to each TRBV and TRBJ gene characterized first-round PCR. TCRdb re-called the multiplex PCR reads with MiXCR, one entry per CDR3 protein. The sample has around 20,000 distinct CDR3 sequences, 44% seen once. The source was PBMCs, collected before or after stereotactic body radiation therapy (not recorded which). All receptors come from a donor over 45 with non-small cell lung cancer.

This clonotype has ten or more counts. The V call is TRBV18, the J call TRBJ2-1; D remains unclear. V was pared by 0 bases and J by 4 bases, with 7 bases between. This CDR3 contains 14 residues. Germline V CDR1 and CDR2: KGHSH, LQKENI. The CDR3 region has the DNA TGTGCCAGCTCACCACCGGGTCGGTACAATGAGCAGTTCTTC. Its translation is CASSPPGRYNEQFF.

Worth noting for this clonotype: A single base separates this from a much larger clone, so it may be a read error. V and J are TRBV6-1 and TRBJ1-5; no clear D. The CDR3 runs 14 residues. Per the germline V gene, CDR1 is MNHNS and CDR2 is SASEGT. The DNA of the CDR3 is TGTGCCAGCAGTCGGATAAACAGCAATCGGCCCCAGAATTTT. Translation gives CASSRINSNRPQNF.

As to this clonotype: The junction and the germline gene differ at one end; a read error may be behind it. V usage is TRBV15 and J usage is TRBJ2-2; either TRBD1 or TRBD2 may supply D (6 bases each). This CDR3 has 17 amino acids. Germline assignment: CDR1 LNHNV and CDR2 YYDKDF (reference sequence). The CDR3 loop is CATSPRYRVLPGGDLFF. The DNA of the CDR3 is TGTGCCACCAGCCCCCGGTACAGGGTCCTCCCGGGCGGGGATCTGTTTTTT.

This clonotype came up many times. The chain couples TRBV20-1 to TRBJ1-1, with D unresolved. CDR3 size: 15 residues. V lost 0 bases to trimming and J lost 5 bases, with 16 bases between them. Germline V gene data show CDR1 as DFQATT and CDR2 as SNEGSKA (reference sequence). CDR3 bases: TGCAGTGCTAGAGATCGGCAGGCGGCGTGGACTGAAGCTTTCTTT. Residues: CSARDRQAAWTEAFF.

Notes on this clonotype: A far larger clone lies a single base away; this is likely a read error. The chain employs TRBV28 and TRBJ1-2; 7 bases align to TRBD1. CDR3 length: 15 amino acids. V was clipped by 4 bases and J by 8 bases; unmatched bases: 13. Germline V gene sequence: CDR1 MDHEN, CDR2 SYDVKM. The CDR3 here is CASSYPTGTVGGYTF. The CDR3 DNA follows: TGTGCCAGCAGTTACCCGACCGGGACAGTCGGCGGCTACACCTTC.

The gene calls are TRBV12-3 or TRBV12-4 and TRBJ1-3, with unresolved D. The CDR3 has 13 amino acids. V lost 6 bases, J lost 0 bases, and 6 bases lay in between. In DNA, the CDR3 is TGTGCCAGCAGGACGGACTCTGGAAACACCATATATTTT. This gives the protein CASRTDSGNTIYF.

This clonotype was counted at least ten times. The CDR3 region is CASSLGDAGDTQYF. In DNA form, the CDR3 reads TGTGCCAGCAGCTTAGGGGATGCCGGGGATACGCAGTATTTT. The chain has TRBV11-3 and TRBJ2-3; D not certain. The length of the CDR3 is 14 residues. The ends were cut back, 1 base at V and 6 bases at J, with 11 bases in the middle. CDR1 is SGHNT and CDR2 is YENEEA in the germline V gene.

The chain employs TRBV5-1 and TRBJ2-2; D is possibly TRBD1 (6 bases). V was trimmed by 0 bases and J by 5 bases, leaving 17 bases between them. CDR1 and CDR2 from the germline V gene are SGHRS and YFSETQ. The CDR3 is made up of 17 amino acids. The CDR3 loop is CASSLARVQGDTGELFF. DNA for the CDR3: TGCGCCAGCAGCTTGGCGAGGGTACAGGGAGATACCGGGGAGCTGTTTTTT.

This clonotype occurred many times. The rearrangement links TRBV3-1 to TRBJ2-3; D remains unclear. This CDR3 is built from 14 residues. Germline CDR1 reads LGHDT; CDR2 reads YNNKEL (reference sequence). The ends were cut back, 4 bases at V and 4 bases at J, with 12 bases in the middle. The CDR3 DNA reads TGTGCCAGCAGCCCCTCCTCGGCCGCAGATACGCAGTATTTT. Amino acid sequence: CASSPSSAADTQYF.

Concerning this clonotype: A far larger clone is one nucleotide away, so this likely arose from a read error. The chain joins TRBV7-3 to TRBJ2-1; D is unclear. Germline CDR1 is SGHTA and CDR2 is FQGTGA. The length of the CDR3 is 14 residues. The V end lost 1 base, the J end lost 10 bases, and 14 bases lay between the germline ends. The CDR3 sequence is CASSLRPASYEQFF. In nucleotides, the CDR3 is TGTGCCAGCAGCTTAAGGCCAGCCTCCTACGAGCAGTTCTTC.

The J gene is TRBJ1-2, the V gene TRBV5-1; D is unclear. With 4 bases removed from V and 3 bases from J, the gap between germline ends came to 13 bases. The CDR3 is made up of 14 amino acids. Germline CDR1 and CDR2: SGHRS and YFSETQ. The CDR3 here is CASSVVAYDYGYTF. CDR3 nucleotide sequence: TGCGCCAGCAGCGTTGTTGCTTACGACTATGGCTACACCTTC.

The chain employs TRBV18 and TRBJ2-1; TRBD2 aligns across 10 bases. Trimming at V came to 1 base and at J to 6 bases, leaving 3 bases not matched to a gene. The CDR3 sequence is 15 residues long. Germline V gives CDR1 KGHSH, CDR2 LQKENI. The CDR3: CASSPLAGGTNEQFF. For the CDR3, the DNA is TGTGCCAGCTCACCACTAGCGGGAGGTACCAATGAGCAGTTCTTC.

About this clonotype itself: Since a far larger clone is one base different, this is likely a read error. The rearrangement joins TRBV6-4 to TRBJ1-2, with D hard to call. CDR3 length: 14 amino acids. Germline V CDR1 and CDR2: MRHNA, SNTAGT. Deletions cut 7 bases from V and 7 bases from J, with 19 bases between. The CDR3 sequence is CASILSGPRGGYTF. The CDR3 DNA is TGTGCCAGCATCTTAAGCGGCCCAAGAGGTGGCTACACCTTC.

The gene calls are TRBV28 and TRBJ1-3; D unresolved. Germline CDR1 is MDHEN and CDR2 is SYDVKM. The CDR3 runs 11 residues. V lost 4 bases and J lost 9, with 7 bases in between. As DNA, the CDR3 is TGTGCCAGCAGTTACAGTTCCACCATATATTTT. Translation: CASSYSSTIYF.

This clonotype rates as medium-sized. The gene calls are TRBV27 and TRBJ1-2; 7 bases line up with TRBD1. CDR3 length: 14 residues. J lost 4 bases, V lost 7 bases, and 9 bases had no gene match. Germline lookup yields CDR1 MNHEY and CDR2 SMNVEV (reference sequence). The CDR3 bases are TGTGCCAGCAACTCCCGACAGGGAAGCTATGGCTACACCTTC. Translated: CASNSRQGSYGYTF.

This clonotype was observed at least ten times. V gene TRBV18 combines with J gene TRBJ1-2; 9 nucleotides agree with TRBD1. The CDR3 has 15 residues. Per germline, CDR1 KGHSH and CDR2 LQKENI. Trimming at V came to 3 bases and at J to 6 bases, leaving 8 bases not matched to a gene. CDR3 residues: CASSPGTGYRDGYTF. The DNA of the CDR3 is TGTGCCAGCTCACCCGGGACAGGGTATAGGGATGGCTACACCTTC.

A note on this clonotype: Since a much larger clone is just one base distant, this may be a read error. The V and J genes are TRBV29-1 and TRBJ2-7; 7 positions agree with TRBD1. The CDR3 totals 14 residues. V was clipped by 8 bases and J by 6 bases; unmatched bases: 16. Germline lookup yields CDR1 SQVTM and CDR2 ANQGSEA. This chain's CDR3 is CSSRTGTDRPEQYF. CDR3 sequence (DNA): TGCAGCTCCCGAACTGGGACAGATCGACCCGAGCAGTACTTC.

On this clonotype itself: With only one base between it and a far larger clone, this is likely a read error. The DNA of the CDR3 is TGTGCCAGCAGCCAATACTCCTACGAGCAGTACTTC. This encodes CASSQYSYEQYF. V and J are TRBV12-3 or TRBV12-4 and TRBJ2-7; D remains ambiguous. Trimming took off 6 bases at V and 0 bases at J, with 6 bases between the two ends. This CDR3 spans 12 amino acids.

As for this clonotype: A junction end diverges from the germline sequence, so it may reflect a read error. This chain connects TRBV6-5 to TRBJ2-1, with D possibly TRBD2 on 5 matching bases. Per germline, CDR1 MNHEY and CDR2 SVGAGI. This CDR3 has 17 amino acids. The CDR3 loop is CAISYTFTGDRGDEQFF. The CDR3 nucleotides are TGTGCCATCAGTTATACATTCACCGGGGATCGGGGAGATGAGCAGTTCTTC.

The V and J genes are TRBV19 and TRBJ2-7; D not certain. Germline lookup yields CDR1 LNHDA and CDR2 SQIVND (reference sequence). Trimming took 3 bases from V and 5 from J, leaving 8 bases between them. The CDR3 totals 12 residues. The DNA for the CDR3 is TGTGCCAGTAGTATGTCTGGCCACGAGCAGTACTTC. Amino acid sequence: CASSMSGHEQYF.

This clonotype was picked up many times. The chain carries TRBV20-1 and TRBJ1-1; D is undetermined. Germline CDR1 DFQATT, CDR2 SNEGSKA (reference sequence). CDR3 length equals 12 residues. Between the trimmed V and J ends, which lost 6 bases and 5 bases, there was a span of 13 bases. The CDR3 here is CSARPGGTEAFF. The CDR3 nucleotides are TGCAGTGCGAGGCCAGGCGGGACTGAAGCTTTCTTT.

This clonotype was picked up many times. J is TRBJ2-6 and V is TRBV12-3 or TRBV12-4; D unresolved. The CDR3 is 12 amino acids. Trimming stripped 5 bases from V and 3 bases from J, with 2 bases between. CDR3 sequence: CASSLGANVLTF. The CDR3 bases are TGTGCCAGCAGTCTTGGGGCCAACGTCCTGACTTTC.

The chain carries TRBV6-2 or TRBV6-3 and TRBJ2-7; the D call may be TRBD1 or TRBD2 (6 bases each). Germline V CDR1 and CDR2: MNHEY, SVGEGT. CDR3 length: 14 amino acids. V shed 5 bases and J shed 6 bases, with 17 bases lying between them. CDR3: CASSATKGGLEQYF. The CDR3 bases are TGTGCCAGCAGTGCGACTAAGGGGGGCCTCGAGCAGTACTTC.

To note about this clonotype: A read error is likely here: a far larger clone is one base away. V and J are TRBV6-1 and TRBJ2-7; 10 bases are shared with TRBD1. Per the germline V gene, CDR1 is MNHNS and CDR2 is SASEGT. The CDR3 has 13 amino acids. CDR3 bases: TGTGCCAGCAGCCCTTCGACAGGGGGCGAGCATTACTTC. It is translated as CASSPSTGGEHYF.

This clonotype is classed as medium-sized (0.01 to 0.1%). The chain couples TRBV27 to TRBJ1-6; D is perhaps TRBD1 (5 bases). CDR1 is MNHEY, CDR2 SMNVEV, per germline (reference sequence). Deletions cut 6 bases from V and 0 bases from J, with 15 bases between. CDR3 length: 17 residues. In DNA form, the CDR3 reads TGTGCCAGCAGAGGGACCGAGCGGGGCTCCTATAATTCACCCCTCCACTTT. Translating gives CASRGTERGSYNSPLHF.

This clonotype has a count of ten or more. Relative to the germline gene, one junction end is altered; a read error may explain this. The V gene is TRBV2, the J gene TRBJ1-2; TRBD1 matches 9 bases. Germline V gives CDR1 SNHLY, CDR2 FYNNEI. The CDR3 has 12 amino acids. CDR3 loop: CASSYLPRDRDF. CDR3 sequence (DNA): TGTGCCAGCAGTTACCTCCCGCGGGACAGGGATTTC.

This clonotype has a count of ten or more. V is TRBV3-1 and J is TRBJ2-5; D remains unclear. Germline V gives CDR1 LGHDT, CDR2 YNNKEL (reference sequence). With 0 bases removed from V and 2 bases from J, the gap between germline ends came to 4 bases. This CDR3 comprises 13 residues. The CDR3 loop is CASSQEGQETQYF. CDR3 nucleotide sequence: TGTGCCAGCAGCCAAGAAGGTCAAGAGACCCAGTACTTC.

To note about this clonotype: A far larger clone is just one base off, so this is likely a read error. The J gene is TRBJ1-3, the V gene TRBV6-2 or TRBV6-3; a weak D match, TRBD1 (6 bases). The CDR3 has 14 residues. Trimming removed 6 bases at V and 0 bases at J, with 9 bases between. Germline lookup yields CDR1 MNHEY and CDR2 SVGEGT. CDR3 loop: CASRGGSSGNTIYF. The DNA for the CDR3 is TGTGCCAGCAGAGGGGGTTCCTCTGGAAACACCATATATTTT.

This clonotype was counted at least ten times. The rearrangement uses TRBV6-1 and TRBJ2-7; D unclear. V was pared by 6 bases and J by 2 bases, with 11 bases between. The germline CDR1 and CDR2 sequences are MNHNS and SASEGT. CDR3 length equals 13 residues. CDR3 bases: TGTGCCAGCAGCCGTTCTGAGGCCTACGAGCAGTACTTC. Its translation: CASSRSEAYEQYF.

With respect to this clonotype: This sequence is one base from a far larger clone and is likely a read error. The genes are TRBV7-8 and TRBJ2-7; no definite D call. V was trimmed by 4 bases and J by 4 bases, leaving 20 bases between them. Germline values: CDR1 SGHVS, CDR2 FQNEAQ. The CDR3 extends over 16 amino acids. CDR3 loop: CASSSGRAANKYEQYF. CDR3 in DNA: TGTGCCAGCAGCTCAGGCCGGGCCGCAAACAAATACGAGCAGTACTTC.